This T cell receptor beta chain was captured in a study of technical replicates of blood from several donors. The CDR3 loop spans 14 amino acids. V was clipped by 6 bases and J by 6 bases; unmatched bases: 8. Per germline, CDR1 MNHEY and CDR2 SMNVEV (reference sequence). Assay used: immunoSEQ multiplex PCR; TCRdb lists only in-frame clones, some missing. The sample lists about 13,000 clones; 79% were seen once. The sequenced material came from PBMCs. This chain connects TRBV27 to TRBJ2-7; 10 bases line up with TRBD1. This clonotype was sampled from a human donor in good health. DNA for the CDR3: TGTGCCAGCAGCCGGACAGGGGGATCGAGCGAGCAGTACTTC. As protein: CASSRTGGSSEQYF.